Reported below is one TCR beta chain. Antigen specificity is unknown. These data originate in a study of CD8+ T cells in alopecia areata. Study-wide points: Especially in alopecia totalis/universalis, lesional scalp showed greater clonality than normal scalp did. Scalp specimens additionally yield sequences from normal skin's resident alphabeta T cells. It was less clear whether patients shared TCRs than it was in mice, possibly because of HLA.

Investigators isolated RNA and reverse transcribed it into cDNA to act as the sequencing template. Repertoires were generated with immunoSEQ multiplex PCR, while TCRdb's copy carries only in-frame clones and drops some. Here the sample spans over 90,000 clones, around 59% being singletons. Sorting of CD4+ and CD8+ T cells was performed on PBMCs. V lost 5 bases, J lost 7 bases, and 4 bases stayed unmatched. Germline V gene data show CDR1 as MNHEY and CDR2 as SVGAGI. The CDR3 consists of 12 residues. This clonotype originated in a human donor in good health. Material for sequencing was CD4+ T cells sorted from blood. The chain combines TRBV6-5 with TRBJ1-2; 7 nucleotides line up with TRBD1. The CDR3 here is CASSDYRGGYTF. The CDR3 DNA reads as TGTGCCAGCAGTGACTACAGGGGTGGCTACACCTTC.